Listed below are T cell receptor beta chains from one sample, sequenced in a study of blood T cell repertoires in COVID-19. Assay used: immunoSEQ multiplex PCR; TCRdb lists only in-frame clones, some missing. This sample yields some 100,000 clones, of which around 85% are seen a single time; roughly 13% belongs to the top ten. The sample comprised peripheral blood. These receptors were obtained from a human donor in a cohort sampled during active COVID-19. Each CDR3 is given with its conserved first and last residue. A D gene is named only where the DNA matches it firmly. Size tells how often a clone was seen (once, few, many) or the class of an expanded clone, and some rows leave it out.

CDR3 length,D gene,J gene,clone size,V gene,CDR3 protein,CDR3 DNA
16,TRBD1,TRBJ1-4,.,TRBV6-1,CASSEWANRGGEKLFF,TGTGCCAGCAGTGAATGGGCTAACAGGGGTGGGGAAAAACTGTTTTTT
17,TRBD2,TRBJ2-7,.,TRBV24-1,CATSDRTSGRVSYEQYF,TGTGCCACCAGTGACAGGACTAGCGGGAGGGTTTCCTACGAGCAGTACTTC
13,TRBD1,TRBJ2-7,few,TRBV14,CASSHRQGWEQYF,TGTGCCAGCAGCCATCGACAGGGTTGGGAGCAGTACTTC
16,TRBD1,TRBJ1-5,.,TRBV7-8,CASSITGQGARQPQHF,TGTGCCAGCAGCATAACGGGACAGGGGGCTAGGCAGCCCCAGCATTTT
13,TRBD1,TRBJ2-4,.,TRBV2,CASRATGLGIQYF,TGTGCCAGCAGAGCGACAGGGCTAGGCATTCAGTACTTC
16,.,TRBJ2-1,.,TRBV19,CASSTAARRLYNEQFF,TGTGCCAGTAGTACCGCGGCGAGGAGACTATACAATGAGCAGTTCTTC
14,TRBD1,TRBJ1-6,once,TRBV6-5,CASRNRGQNSPLHF,TGTGCCAGCAGAAACAGGGGGCAGAATTCACCCCTCCACTTT
15,TRBD2,TRBJ2-5,.,TRBV30,CAWSRIAGVRETQYF,TGTGCCTGGAGTAGGATAGCGGGAGTGCGCGAGACCCAGTACTTC
17,.,TRBJ2-6,.,TRBV6-2/TRBV6-3,CASSYSMGLAGANVLTF,TGTGCCAGCAGTTACTCGATGGGGCTGGCCGGGGCCAACGTCCTGACTTTC
13,TRBD1,TRBJ1-6,.,TRBV11-2,CASSLDRYSPLHF,TGTGCCAGCAGCTTGGACAGGTACTCACCCCTCCACTTT
15,TRBD2,TRBJ2-5,.,TRBV3-1/TRBV3-2,CASSPGGGGQETQYF,TGTGCCAGCAGCCCTGGCGGGGGGGGCCAAGAGACCCAGTACTTC
14,TRBD2,TRBJ2-3,once,TRBV3-1/TRBV3-2,CASSQESGLAGMYF,TGTGCCAGCAGCCAAGAATCTGGCCTAGCGGGGATGTATTTT
13,.,TRBJ2-7,.,TRBV28,CASSLGGSDEQYF,TGTGCCAGCAGCCTCGGCGGGTCCGACGAGCAGTACTTC
16,.,TRBJ1-2,.,TRBV19,CASSIEFYVGSGGYTF,TGTGCCAGTAGTATTGAGTTTTATGTCGGGTCTGGTGGCTACACCTTC
15,.,TRBJ2-3,.,TRBV4-3,CASSQGLTFTDTQYF,TGCGCCAGCAGCCAAGGGTTGACTTTCACAGATACGCAGTATTTT
11,.,TRBJ1-1,.,TRBV11-2,CASSQYTEAFF,TGTGCCAGCAGCCAATACACTGAAGCTTTCTTT
13,.,TRBJ1-6,.,TRBV10-3,CAISVANNSPLHF,TGTGCCATCAGTGTGGCCAATAATTCACCCCTCCACTTT
12,.,TRBJ2-2,.,TRBV12-5,CASGSNTGELFF,TGTGCTAGTGGTTCTAACACCGGGGAGCTGTTTTTT
15,.,TRBJ1-3,.,TRBV10-3,CAISETGTSGNTIYF,TGTGCCATCAGTGAGACAGGCACCTCTGGAAACACCATATATTTT
13,.,TRBJ1-2,.,TRBV6-2/TRBV6-3,CASSYRSDYGYTF,TGTGCCAGCAGTTACCGGAGCGACTATGGCTACACCTTC
13,TRBD1,TRBJ1-2,.,TRBV7-2,CASSQQGTYGYTF,TGTGCCAGCAGCCAACAGGGGACCTATGGCTACACCTTC
14,.,TRBJ1-1,.,TRBV18,CASSPLGAFDLAFF,TGTGCCAGCTCACCATTGGGGGCCTTTGATTTAGCTTTCTTT
14,.,TRBJ2-5,.,TRBV5-4,CASSLADRKETQYF,TGTGCCAGCAGCTTGGCTGACAGAAAAGAGACCCAGTACTTC
11,.,TRBJ1-2,.,TRBV30,CAWTGFDGYTF,TGTGCCTGGACAGGGTTCGATGGCTACACCTTC